This entry features one TCR beta chain sequence. Original data processing: It was from reference gene primer amplification that nucleated cell counts were estimated. Repertoires were generated with immunoSEQ multiplex PCR, while TCRdb's copy carries only in-frame clones and drops some. The V and J calls and clone size were taken over from that table, and D and trimming were inferred from the DNA. The repertoire consists of 65,000 to 75,000 clones, with about 86% occurring once and the leading ten covering approximately 4.4%. The data were obtained in a study of blood T cell repertoires in COVID-19. Study-level background: The United States, Italy and Spain supplied acute and convalescent COVID-19 samples. The cDNA or gDNA used as material had been derived from T cells, B-cell-depleted T cells, or PBMCs.

The germline gives CDR1 SGHRS, CDR2 YFSETQ. V was shortened by 0 bases and J by 3 bases, with 10 bases between the two germline ends. The CDR3 extends over 14 amino acids. This receptor was obtained from a man between 50 and 59 years old with active COVID-19. The rearrangement links TRBV5-1 to TRBJ2-7; the D is unclear. The sequencing input was peripheral blood. CDR3 protein: CASSLVAGVYEQYF. The CDR3 DNA follows: TGCGCCAGCAGCTTGGTCGCAGGCGTCTACGAGCAGTACTTC.